The clone carrying this TCR beta chain showed up just once. The CDR3 is 15 residues long. With 4 bases removed from V and 5 bases from J, the gap between germline ends came to 15 bases. Per germline, CDR1 MGHRA and CDR2 YSYEKL. This entry comes from a study of T cells in tuberculosis. Using immunoSEQ multiplex PCR, the repertoire was profiled, and TCRdb retains in-frame clones only, with some absent. The sample holds around 38,000 clones, approximately 93% seen once. The origin of this receptor is a donor between 10 and 35 years old with latent tuberculosis or without tuberculosis infection. The rearrangement joins TRBV4-1 to TRBJ1-5; D possibly corresponds to TRBD1 (6 bases). The material sequenced was PBMCs. CDR3 sequence: CASSPGGRGDQPQHF. The DNA for the CDR3 is TGCGCCAGCAGCCCGGGAGGGAGGGGGGATCAGCCCCAGCATTTT.